This is a list of T cell receptor beta chains from one sample in a study of CD8+ T cells in alopecia areata. Method: immunoSEQ multiplex PCR; TCRdb's copy keeps in-frame clones and lacks some. The sample holds around 120,000 clones, approximately 52% seen once. Sequences were derived from CD8+ T cells sorted from blood, sampled at week 4, from a patient treated with tofacitinib. These receptors all stem from a human donor with alopecia areata. CDR3s include the opening cysteine and the closing phenylalanine or tryptophan. D genes are given only for firm matches. For some rows the clone size is stated as once, few or many, or as a class when expanded; others skip it.

v_gene	j_gene	d_gene	abundance	CDR3nt	CDR3aa
TRBV6-1	TRBJ2-6	NA	NA	TGTGCCAGCAGTGATGATGAATCTGGGGCCAACGTCCTGACTTTC	CASSDDESGANVLTF
TRBV30	TRBJ1-2	NA	NA	TGTGCCTGGAGTGCGGGGGACTATGGCTACACCTTC	CAWSAGDYGYTF
TRBV29-1	TRBJ2-7	TRBD1	few	TGCAGCGTTGTACATTGGACAGGGCAAGAGCAGTACTTC	CSVVHWTGQEQYF
TRBV2	TRBJ2-7	NA	NA	TGTGCCAGCAGAAGACAGGAAAACTACGAGCAGTACTTC	CASRRQENYEQYF
TRBV7-9	TRBJ1-2	NA	NA	TGTGCCAGCAGCTTAGATCTAACAACTAACTATGGCTACACCTTC	CASSLDLTTNYGYTF
TRBV28	TRBJ2-7	NA	NA	TGTGCCAGCGAAGACAGAGAAGTCTACGAGCAGTACTTC	CASEDREVYEQYF
TRBV5-1	TRBJ2-3	NA	NA	TGCGCCAGCAGCTCCTGGGCGGAAGATACGCAGTATTTT	CASSSWAEDTQYF
TRBV29-1	TRBJ2-7	NA	NA	TGCAGCGTTGGGGGGGAATCCTACGAGCAGTACTTC	CSVGGESYEQYF
TRBV29-1	TRBJ1-1	NA	NA	TGCAGCGTTGAAGATGAGAACGCCTACGCTTTCTTT	CSVEDENAYAFF
TRBV11-2	TRBJ2-7	NA	once	TGTGCCAGCAGCTTCAGTAGTTACGAGCAGTACTTC	CASSFSSYEQYF
TRBV18	TRBJ2-4	NA	few	TGTGCCAGCTCATATCTAAGGGAGGACATTCAGTACTTC	CASSYLREDIQYF
TRBV6-5	TRBJ2-5	TRBD1	few	TGTGCCAGCAGTTACTCGAAGACAGGGCCGGGGGAGACCCAGTACTTC	CASSYSKTGPGETQYF
TRBV30	TRBJ2-4	NA	NA	TGTGCCTGGAGTGTGGCCAAAAACATTCAGTACTTC	CAWSVAKNIQYF
TRBV7-9	TRBJ2-5	NA	NA	TGTGCCAGCAGCCCCTCTGCGGGTAGCCAAGAGACCCAGTACTTC	CASSPSAGSQETQYF
TRBV9	TRBJ2-7	NA	NA	TGTGCCAGCAGCCCTTTCAGCACATTCTACGAGCAGTACTTC	CASSPFSTFYEQYF
TRBV15	TRBJ1-2	TRBD1	NA	TGTGCCACCAGCGCCGGGACAGCTAACTATGGCTACACCTTC	CATSAGTANYGYTF
TRBV30	TRBJ1-2	NA	NA	TGTGCCTACCGTAGGGATGGCTACACCTTC	CAYRRDGYTF
TRBV6-1	TRBJ2-7	NA	NA	TGTGCCAGCGGACCAATCCCCGGGTACGAGCAGTACTTC	CASGPIPGYEQYF
TRBV11-2	TRBJ2-5	NA	NA	TGTGCCAGCAGCTTAGATCAGAATCTCATGGAGACCCAGTACTTC	CASSLDQNLMETQYF
TRBV27	TRBJ2-2	TRBD1	NA	TGTGCCAGCAGTCCCTTACAGGGGGCCGGGGAGCTGTTTTTT	CASSPLQGAGELFF